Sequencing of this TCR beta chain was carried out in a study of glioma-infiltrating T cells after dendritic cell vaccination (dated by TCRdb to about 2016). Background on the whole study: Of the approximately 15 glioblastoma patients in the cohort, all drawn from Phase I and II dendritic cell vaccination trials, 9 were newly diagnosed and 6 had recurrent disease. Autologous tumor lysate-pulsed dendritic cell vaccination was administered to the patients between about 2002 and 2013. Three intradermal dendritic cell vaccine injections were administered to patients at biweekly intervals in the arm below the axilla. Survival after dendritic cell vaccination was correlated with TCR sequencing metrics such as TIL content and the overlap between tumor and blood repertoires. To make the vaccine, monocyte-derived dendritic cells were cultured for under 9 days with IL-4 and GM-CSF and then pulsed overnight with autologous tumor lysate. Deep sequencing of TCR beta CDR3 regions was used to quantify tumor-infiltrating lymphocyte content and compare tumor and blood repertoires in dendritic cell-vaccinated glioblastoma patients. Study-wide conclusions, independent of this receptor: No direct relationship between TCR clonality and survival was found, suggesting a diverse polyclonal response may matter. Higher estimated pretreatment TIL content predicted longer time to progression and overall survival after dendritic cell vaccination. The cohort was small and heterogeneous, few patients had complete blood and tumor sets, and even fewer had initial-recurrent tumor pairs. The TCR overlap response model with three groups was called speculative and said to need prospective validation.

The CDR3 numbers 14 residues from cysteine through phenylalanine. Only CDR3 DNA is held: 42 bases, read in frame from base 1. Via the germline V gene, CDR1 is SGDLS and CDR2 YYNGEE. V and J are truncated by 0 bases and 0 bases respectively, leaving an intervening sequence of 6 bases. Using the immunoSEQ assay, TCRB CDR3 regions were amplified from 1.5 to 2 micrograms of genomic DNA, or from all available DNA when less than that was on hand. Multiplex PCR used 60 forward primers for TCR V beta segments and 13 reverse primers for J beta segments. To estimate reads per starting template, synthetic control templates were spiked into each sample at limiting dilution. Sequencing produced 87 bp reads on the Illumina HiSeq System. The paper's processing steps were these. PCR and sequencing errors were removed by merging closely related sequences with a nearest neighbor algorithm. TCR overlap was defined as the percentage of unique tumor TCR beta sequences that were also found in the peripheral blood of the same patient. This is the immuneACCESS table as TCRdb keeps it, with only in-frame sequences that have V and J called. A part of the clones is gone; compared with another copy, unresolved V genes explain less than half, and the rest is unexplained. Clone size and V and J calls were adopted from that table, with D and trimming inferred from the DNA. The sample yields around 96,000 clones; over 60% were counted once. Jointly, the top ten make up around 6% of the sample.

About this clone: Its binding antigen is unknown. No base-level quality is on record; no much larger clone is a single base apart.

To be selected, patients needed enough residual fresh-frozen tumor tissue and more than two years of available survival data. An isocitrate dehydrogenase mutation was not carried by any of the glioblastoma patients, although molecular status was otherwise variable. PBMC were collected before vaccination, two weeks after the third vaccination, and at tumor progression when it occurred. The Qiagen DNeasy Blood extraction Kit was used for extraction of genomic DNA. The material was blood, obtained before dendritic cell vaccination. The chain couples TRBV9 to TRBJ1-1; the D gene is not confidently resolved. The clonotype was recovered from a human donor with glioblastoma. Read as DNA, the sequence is TGTGCCAGCAGCGTAGGGCCCTTGAACACTGAAGCTTTCTTT. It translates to CASSVGPLNTEAFF.